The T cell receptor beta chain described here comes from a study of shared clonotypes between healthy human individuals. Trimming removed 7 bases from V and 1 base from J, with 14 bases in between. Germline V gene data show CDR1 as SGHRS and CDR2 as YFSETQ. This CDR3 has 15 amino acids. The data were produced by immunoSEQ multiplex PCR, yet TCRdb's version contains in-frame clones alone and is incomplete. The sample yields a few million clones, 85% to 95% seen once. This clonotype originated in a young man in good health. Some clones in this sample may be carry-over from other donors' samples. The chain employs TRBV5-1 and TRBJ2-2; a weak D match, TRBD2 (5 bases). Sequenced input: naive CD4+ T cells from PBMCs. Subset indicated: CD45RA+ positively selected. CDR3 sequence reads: CASGEILGNTGELFF. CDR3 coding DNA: TGCGCCAGCGGGGAGATTCTGGGGAACACCGGGGAGCTGTTTTTT.